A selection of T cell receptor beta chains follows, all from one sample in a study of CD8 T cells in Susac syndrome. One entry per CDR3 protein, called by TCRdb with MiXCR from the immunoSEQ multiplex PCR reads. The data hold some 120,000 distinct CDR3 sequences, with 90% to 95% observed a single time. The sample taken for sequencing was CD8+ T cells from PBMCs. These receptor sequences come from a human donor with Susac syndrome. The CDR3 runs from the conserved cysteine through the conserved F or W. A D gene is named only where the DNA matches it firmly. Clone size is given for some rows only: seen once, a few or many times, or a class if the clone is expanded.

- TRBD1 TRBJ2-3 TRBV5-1 CAIRDWTGGEYF TGCGCCATCCGTGATTGGACAGGTGGGGAGTATTTT
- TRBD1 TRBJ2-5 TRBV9 CASSVVGQGVETQYF TGTGCCAGCAGCGTAGTGGGACAGGGTGTAGAGACCCAGTACTTC
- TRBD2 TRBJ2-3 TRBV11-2 CASSGVGGAPDTQYF TGTGCCAGCAGCGGAGTCGGGGGGGCCCCAGATACGCAGTATTTT
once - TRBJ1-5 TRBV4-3 CASSQDGDVNQPQHF TGCGCCAGCAGCCAAGATGGGGACGTCAATCAGCCCCAGCATTTT
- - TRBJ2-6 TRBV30 CAWSTGSGANVLTF TGTGCCTGGAGTACGGGGTCTGGGGCCAACGTCCTGACTTTC
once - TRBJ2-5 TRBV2 CASSNSQGQETQYF TGTGCCAGCAGTAACTCTCAGGGGCAAGAGACCCAGTACTTC
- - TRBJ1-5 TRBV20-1 CSARKGDLYQPQHF TGCAGTGCTAGAAAGGGGGACCTTTATCAGCCCCAGCATTTT
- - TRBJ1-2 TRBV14 CASSQDPQGLNGYTF TGTGCCAGCAGCCAAGACCCCCAGGGGTTGAATGGCTACACCTTC
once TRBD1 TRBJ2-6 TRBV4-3 CASSQYARQGAAGANVLTF TGCGCCAGCAGCCAATATGCGAGACAGGGGGCGGCTGGGGCCAACGTCCTGACTTTC
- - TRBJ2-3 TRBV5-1 CASSLVNTQYF TGCGCCAGCAGCTTGGTAAATACGCAGTATTTT
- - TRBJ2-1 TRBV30 CAWSLISYNEQFF TGTGCCTGGAGCCTTATCTCCTACAATGAGCAGTTCTTC
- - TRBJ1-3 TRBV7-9 CASSGRLYSGNTIYF TGTGCCAGCTCGGGGCGCCTCTACTCTGGAAACACCATATATTTT
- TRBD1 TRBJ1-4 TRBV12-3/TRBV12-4 CASSLDRGEPLNEKLFF TGTGCCAGCAGTTTAGACAGGGGGGAGCCATTGAATGAAAAACTGTTTTTT
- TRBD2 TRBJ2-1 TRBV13 CASSPNPGTSVTNEQFF TGTGCCAGCAGCCCGAACCCCGGGACTAGCGTCACAAATGAGCAGTTCTTC
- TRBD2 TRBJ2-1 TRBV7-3 CASSERGGFNEQFF TGTGCCAGCAGTGAGCGGGGGGGCTTCAATGAGCAGTTCTTC
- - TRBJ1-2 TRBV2 CASDDFRASYGYTF TGTGCCAGCGACGATTTCCGGGCTTCGTATGGCTACACCTTC
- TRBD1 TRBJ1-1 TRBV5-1 CASRLDRGGDTEAFF TGCGCCAGCAGGCTGGACAGGGGAGGCGACACTGAAGCTTTCTTT
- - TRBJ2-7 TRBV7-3 CASSVDPTYEQYF TGTGCCAGCAGCGTGGACCCGACCTACGAGCAGTACTTC
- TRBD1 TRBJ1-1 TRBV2 CASSEVPGQGNLSEAFF TGTGCCAGCAGTGAGGTGCCTGGACAGGGGAATTTGTCCGAAGCTTTCTTT
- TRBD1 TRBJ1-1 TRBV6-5 CASSYSLSDRVGTEAFF TGTGCCAGCAGTTACTCGTTGTCCGACAGGGTGGGGACTGAAGCTTTCTTT
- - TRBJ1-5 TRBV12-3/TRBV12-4 CASSPPGTSPQPQHF TGTGCCAGCTCTCCCCCTGGCACATCGCCACAGCCCCAGCATTTT
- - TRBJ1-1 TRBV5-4 CASSFSTTEAFF TGTGCCAGCAGCTTTTCAACGACTGAAGCTTTCTTT
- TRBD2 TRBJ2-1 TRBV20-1 CSATTGGEYNEQFF TGCAGTGCTACAACGGGGGGGGAATACAATGAGCAGTTCTTC
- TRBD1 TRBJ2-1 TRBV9 CASSPGTGTWSELYNEQFF TGTGCCAGCAGCCCAGGGACAGGGACCTGGTCGGAGCTCTACAATGAGCAGTTCTTC
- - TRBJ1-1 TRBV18 CASSPLMNTEAFF TGTGCCAGCTCACCCCTAATGAACACTGAAGCTTTCTTT
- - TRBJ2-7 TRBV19 CASSIYLGQLTYEQYF TGTGCCAGTAGTATCTACTTAGGACAGCTAACCTACGAGCAGTACTTC
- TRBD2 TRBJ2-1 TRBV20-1 CSARGQRETEEQFF TGCAGTGCTAGGGGCCAGCGGGAGACGGAAGAGCAGTTCTTC
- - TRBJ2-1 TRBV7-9 CASSLEWNNEQFF TGTGCCAGCAGCTTAGAGTGGAACAATGAGCAGTTCTTC
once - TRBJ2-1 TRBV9 CASSVADEAEQFF TGTGCCAGCAGCGTAGCTGATGAGGCTGAGCAGTTCTTC
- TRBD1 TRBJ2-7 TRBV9 CASSVGQGASEQYF TGTGCCAGCAGCGTAGGACAGGGGGCAAGCGAGCAGTACTTC
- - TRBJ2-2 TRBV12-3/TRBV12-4 CASSLRSLAGELFF TGTGCCAGCAGTTTACGGAGCTTAGCCGGGGAGCTGTTTTTT
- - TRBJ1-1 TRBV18 CASSRDLPFMNTEAFF TGTGCCAGCTCGCGAGACCTTCCCTTCATGAACACTGAAGCTTTCTTT
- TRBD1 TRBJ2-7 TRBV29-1 CSVLNPGQGATYEQYF TGCAGCGTGCTAAACCCGGGACAGGGGGCGACCTACGAGCAGTACTTC
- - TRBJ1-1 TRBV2 CASSESPQAFF TGTGCCAGCAGTGAGTCCCCCCAAGCTTTCTTT
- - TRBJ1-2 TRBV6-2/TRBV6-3 CASSYGQSSAGYTF TGTGCCAGCAGTTACGGACAGTCCTCTGCGGGCTACACCTTC
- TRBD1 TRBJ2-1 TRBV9 CASSPHDSQGVTYNEQFF TGTGCCAGCAGCCCCCACGATTCACAGGGGGTGACCTACAATGAGCAGTTCTTC
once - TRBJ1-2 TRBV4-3 CASSQIEPAGGYTF TGCGCCAGCAGCCAAATTGAACCGGCGGGTGGCTACACCTTC
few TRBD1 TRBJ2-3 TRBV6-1 CASSPTGGGTDTQYF TGTGCCAGCAGCCCGACAGGGGGAGGGACAGATACGCAGTATTTT
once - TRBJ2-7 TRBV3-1 CASSQGVTYEQYF TGTGCCAGCAGCCAGGGAGTAACCTACGAGCAGTACTTC
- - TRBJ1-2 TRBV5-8 CASSPLYGYTF TGTGCCAGCAGCCCGTTATATGGCTACACCTTC
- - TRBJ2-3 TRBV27 CASSPSSSGTQYF TGTGCCAGCAGTCCTTCCTCCTCGGGTACGCAGTATTTT
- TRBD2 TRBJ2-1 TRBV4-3 CASSQDAGLAGGTYNEQFF TGCGCCAGCAGCCAAGACGCGGGACTAGCGGGAGGAACCTACAATGAGCAGTTCTTC
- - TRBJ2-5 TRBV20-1 CSASGSGLYQETQYF TGCAGTGCTAGTGGGTCCGGGTTGTACCAAGAGACCCAGTACTTC
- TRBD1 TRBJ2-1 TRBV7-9 CASSLVSGRGYNEQFF TGTGCCAGCAGCTTAGTAAGCGGCAGGGGGTACAATGAGCAGTTCTTC
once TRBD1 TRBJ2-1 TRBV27 CASTETGGVNEQFF TGTGCCAGCACCGAGACAGGGGGTGTCAATGAGCAGTTCTTC